This T cell receptor (beta chain) was documented in a study of T-cell memory formation after mild COVID-19. TCRdb called the 5' RACE reads again in MiXCR, with one record for every CDR3 protein. The sample has about 470,000 distinct CDR3 sequences; approximately 18% are singletons. Ten or more counts support this clonotype. As yet, its antigen is unknown. General study findings and limits: Later expanders leaned CD4+, whereas clones that contracted between day 15 and 85 were balanced CD4/CD8. Largely, contracting CD4+ clones fell within CM and EM, and contracting CD8+ clones within EMRA. SARS-CoV-2 specificity of second-wave clones peaking day 37 was unconfirmed.

CDR1 and CDR2 from the germline V gene are GTSNPN and SVGIG (reference sequence). This CDR3 has 13 amino acids. Trimming cost V 3 bases and J 3 bases, with 8 bases left between them. This receptor was identified in an adult woman who had mild COVID-19 (a few samples of this study predate the infection). Cell type and time point are not known. The J gene is TRBJ2-2, the V gene TRBV30; perhaps TRBD2 as D (5 bases). The sequencing input was PBMCs or a T cell subset sorted from them (not recorded which). The CDR3 protein is CAWSGGYTGELFF. The CDR3 DNA is TGTGCCTGGAGCGGCGGGTACACCGGGGAGCTGTTTTTT.